This T cell receptor beta chain appears in the sequencing data of a study of T cells in Graves' hyperthyroidism and ophthalmopathy. Amplified TCR beta CDR3 regions derived from RNA transcripts. A first-round RT-PCR of the TCR CDR3 used the HTBI primer set. TCRdb ran MiXCR on the multiplex PCR reads and lists one entry per CDR3 protein. The sample holds about 400,000 distinct CDR3 sequences, more than 14% seen once. This clonotype was seen ten or more times. Active moderate-to-severe ophthalmopathy, Clinical Activity Score at least 3, NOSPECS at least 4, under 3 months' duration. The study based diagnoses on clinical symptoms, serum thyroxine and TRAb, thyroid ultrasound and orbital computed tomography. Fresh peripheral blood, approximately 10 ml, was the source of the PBMCs. The CDR3 covers 16 residues. The V and J ends lost 5 bases and 9 bases, in that order; junction bases with no gene match: 14. Per the germline V gene, CDR1 is SNHLY and CDR2 is FYNNEI.

What was sequenced was blood. This chain joins TRBV2 and TRBJ2-1, with 9 bases aligning to TRBD2. The origin of this receptor is a woman aged 30 to 39 with Graves' ophthalmopathy. CDR3 nucleotides: TGTGCCAGCAGTCTCCGGGAGCGGGGGGCGGGCGGTGAGCAGTTCTTC. It encodes CASSLRERGAGGEQFF.